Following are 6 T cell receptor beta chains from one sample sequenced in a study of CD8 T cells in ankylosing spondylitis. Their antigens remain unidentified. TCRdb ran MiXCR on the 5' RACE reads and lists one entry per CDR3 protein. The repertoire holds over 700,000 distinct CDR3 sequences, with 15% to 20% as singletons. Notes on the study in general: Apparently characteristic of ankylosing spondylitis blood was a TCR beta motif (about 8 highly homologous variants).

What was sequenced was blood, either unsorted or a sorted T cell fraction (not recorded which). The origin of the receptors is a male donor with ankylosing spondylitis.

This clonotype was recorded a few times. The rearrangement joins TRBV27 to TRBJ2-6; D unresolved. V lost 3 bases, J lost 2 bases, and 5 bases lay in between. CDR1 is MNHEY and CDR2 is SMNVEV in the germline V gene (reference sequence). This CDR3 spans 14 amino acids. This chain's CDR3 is CASSFGPGANVLTF. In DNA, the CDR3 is TGTGCCAGCAGTTTTGGACCTGGGGCCAACGTCCTGACTTTC.

Written as DNA, the CDR3 is TGTGCCATCAGTGAATTTGCGGACCTGAACACTGAAGCTTTCTTT. This translates into CAISEFADLNTEAFF. The chain carries TRBV10-3 and TRBJ1-1; D gene uncertain. V lost 3 bases to trimming and J lost 0 bases, with 11 bases between them. Looked up from germline, CDR1 is ENHRY and CDR2 is SYGVKD. There are 15 residues in the CDR3.

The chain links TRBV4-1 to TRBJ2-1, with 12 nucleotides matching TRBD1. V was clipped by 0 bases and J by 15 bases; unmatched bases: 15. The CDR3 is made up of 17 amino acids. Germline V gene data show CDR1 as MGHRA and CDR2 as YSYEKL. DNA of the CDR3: TGCGCCAGCAGCCAAGATCTCGGGACAGGGGGCGAGGGCCTTAGGTTCTTC. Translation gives CASSQDLGTGGEGLRFF.

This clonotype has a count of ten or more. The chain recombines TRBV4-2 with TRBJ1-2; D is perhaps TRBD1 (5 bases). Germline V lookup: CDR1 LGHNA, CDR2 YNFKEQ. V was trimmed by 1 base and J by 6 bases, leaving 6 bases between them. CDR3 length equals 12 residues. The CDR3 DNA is TGTGCCAGCAGCCAAGGGGGCGATGGCTACACCTTC. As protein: CASSQGGDGYTF.

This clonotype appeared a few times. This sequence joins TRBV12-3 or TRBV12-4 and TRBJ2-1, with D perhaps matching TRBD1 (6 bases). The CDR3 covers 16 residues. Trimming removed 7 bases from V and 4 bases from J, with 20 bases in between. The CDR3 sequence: CASNPGQLLLYNEQFF. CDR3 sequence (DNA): TGTGCCAGCAACCCTGGACAGCTCCTTTTGTACAATGAGCAGTTCTTC.

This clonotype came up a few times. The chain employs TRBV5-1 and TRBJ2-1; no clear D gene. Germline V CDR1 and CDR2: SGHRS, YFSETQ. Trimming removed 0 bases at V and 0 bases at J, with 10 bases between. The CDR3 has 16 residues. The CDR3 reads CASSLGPIFSYNEQFF. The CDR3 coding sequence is TGCGCCAGCAGCTTGGGGCCCATCTTCTCCTACAATGAGCAGTTCTTC.